The 29 T cell receptor beta chains listed next were all sequenced from one sample in a study of T cells in Graves' hyperthyroidism and ophthalmopathy. There were TCR beta CDR3 regions amplified from RNA transcripts. The TCR CDR3 first-round RT-PCR relied on the HTBI primer set. TCRdb used MiXCR to reprocess the multiplex PCR reads, holding one entry per CDR3 protein. The profile covers over 300,000 distinct CDR3 sequences, with 11% to 15% appearing a single time and 9.5% to 11% taken by the ten largest. Sequencing input: blood. Every receptor here comes from a woman aged 60 to 75 with Graves' hyperthyroidism.

This clonotype has a count of ten or more. The chain uses TRBV5-1 and TRBJ2-7, with 10 bases identical to TRBD2. V lost 4 bases and J lost 2; bases outside the gene matches: 6. CDR3 length equals 15 residues. Germline V gene sequence: CDR1 SGHRS, CDR2 YFSETQ. The CDR3 sequence: CASSPLAGPTYEQYF. The CDR3 DNA reads TGCGCCAGCAGCCCACTAGCGGGGCCCACCTACGAGCAGTACTTC. Variable domain in full (rest from reference TRBV5-1 and TRBJ2-7): KAGVTQTPRYLIKTRGQQVTLSCSPISGHRSVSWYQQTPGQGLQFLFEYFSETQRNKGNFPGRFSGRQFSNSRSEMNVSTLELGDSALYLCASSPLAGPTYEQYFGPGTRLTVT.

This clonotype was counted ten times or more. The V and J genes are TRBV30 and TRBJ2-1, with D unclear. Per the germline V gene, CDR1 is GTSNPN and CDR2 is SVGIG (reference sequence). The CDR3 is 13 amino acids. V lost 2 bases and J 7 bases, leaving 12 bases between the germline ends. DNA of the CDR3: TGTGCCTGGAGTTCACTCCCTGGGAATGAGCAGTTCTTC. Translated: CAWSSLPGNEQFF.

The J gene is TRBJ2-7, the V gene TRBV12-3 or TRBV12-4; 12 bases fit TRBD2. This CDR3 is 14 amino acids long. The V and J ends lost 7 bases and 6 bases, in that order; junction bases with no gene match: 7. The CDR3 nucleotides are TGTGCCAGCAATTCACTAGCGGGAGGTGTCGAGCAGTACTTC. Translating it yields CASNSLAGGVEQYF.

The chain carries TRBV12-3 or TRBV12-4 and TRBJ2-1, with 16 nucleotides matching TRBD2. V lost 2 bases to trimming and J lost 9 bases; unmatched junction nucleotides: 16. The CDR3 extends over 20 amino acids. The CDR3 DNA sequence: TGTGCCAGCAGTTTATTGGGGCCCCCGGGACTAGCGGGAGGGCTCCCTGAGCAGTTCTTC. Its translation: CASSLLGPPGLAGGLPEQFF.

This clonotype was found many times. The V and J genes are TRBV7-8 and TRBJ2-2; D not resolved. This CDR3 is built from 14 residues. V lost 7 bases and J lost 5, with 14 bases in between. CDR1 and CDR2 (germline): SGHVS, FQNEAQ. CDR3 coding DNA: TGTGCCAGCACCTTTAATACAATAACCGGGGAGCTGTTTTTT. It specifies CASTFNTITGELFF.

This chain links TRBV3-1 with TRBJ1-5; the match to TRBD1 covers 9 bases. There are 14 residues in the CDR3. Germline-derived CDR1 and CDR2 are LGHDT and YNNKEL (reference sequence). Trimming at V came to 3 bases and at J to 5 bases, leaving 2 bases not matched to a gene. The CDR3 nucleotides read TGTGCCAGCAGCCAGGACAGGGGATATCAGCCCCAGCATTTT. Protein product: CASSQDRGYQPQHF.

The V and J genes are TRBV5-4 and TRBJ2-1; D is unclear. In germline, CDR1 is SGHNT, CDR2 YYREEE (reference sequence). Trimming stripped 0 bases from V and 3 bases from J, with 10 bases between. The CDR3 runs to 15 residues. The CDR3 is CASSLVAVSYNEQFF. For the CDR3, the DNA is TGTGCCAGCAGCTTGGTCGCGGTGAGCTACAATGAGCAGTTCTTC.

Concerning this clonotype itself: A read error may be the cause here, since a much bigger clone is one base away. CDR3 bases: TGTGCCCGGAGTGTAAAAGGGGGCGATGAGCAGTTCTTC. Translation gives CARSVKGGDEQFF. The chain joins TRBV30 to TRBJ2-1; 7 bases map to TRBD1. CDR3 length: 13 amino acids. The germline V gene encodes CDR1 GTSNPN and CDR2 SVGIG (reference sequence).

The chain is built from TRBV27 and TRBJ1-6, with 8 bases aligning to TRBD1. J lost 7 bases, V lost 2 bases, and 4 bases had no gene match. Germline V gene data show CDR1 as MNHEY and CDR2 as SMNVEV (reference sequence). CDR3 length equals 15 residues. CDR3 coding DNA: TGTGCCAGCAGTTTAGCGACAGGGGTAAATTCACCCCTCCACTTT. It specifies CASSLATGVNSPLHF.

The sample holds a few counts of this clonotype. The J gene is TRBJ2-7, the V gene TRBV19, with TRBD1 matching 8 bases. Looked up from germline, CDR1 is LNHDA and CDR2 is SQIVND (reference sequence). V dropped 1 base and J dropped 2; count of bases not matched to a gene: 7. The CDR3 runs to 16 residues. The CDR3 reads CASSIGGRGPAYEQYF. In nucleotides, the CDR3 is TGTGCCAGTAGTATAGGGGGCAGGGGGCCCGCCTACGAGCAGTACTTC.

This clonotype was seen many times. The rearrangement links TRBV6-1 to TRBJ1-2; 7 bases align to TRBD1. Germline CDR1 is MNHNS and CDR2 is SASEGT. V was pared by 6 bases and J by 4 bases, with 14 bases of the junction left unmatched. CDR3 length equals 16 residues. CDR3 nucleotide sequence: TGTGCCAGCAGAGACGCTCACAGGGGATTGGGCTATGGCTACACCTTC. Encoded protein: CASRDAHRGLGYGYTF.

This clonotype was detected only a few times. The J gene is TRBJ1-2, the V gene TRBV6-1; D is uncertain. Germline V lookup: CDR1 MNHNS, CDR2 SASEGT. The CDR3 contains 12 residues. Trimming removed 0 bases at V and 7 bases at J, with 6 bases between. The CDR3 spells CASSEAPFGYTF. For the CDR3, the DNA is TGTGCCAGCAGTGAAGCCCCGTTTGGCTACACCTTC.

The J gene is TRBJ1-6, the V gene TRBV6-2 or TRBV6-3; D perhaps matches TRBD1 (5 bases). This CDR3 region has 11 residues. V lost 7 bases, J lost 19 bases, and 17 bases lay in between. Germline values: CDR1 MNHEY, CDR2 SVGEGT. In nucleotides, the CDR3 is TGTGCCAGCACCATGGGACGGTCGATGCACTTT. Its translation: CASTMGRSMHF.

The CDR3 spells CASSRWGGPETQYF. As DNA, the CDR3 is TGTGCCAGCAGCCGATGGGGGGGGCCCGAGACCCAGTACTTC. The chain joins TRBV7-9 to TRBJ2-5, with D perhaps matching TRBD2 (7 bases). V shed 5 bases and J shed 5 bases, with 15 bases lying between them. The CDR3 is 14 amino acids. Germline assignment: CDR1 SEHNR and CDR2 FQNEAQ (reference sequence).

This clonotype has a handful of counts. J is TRBJ2-7 and V is TRBV7-3; TRBD1 matches 7 bases. Trimming removed 5 bases from V and 5 bases from J; junction bases left unmatched: 9. This CDR3 has 14 amino acids. Germline V gene data show CDR1 as SGHTA and CDR2 as FQGTGA. The CDR3 nucleotides read TGTGCCAGCAGCCCCCGACAGGGCAGCCACGAGCAGTACTTC. Its protein product is CASSPRQGSHEQYF.

The rearrangement links TRBV6-1 to TRBJ2-5; 8 bases are a match to TRBD2. After removal of 6 bases from V and 6 bases from J, the junction contained 12 bases not matched to a gene. CDR3 length: 15 amino acids. The V gene's germline CDR1 is MNHNS and CDR2 SASEGT. The CDR3 DNA follows: TGTGCCAGCAGCCCCCCGGGAGGGGGGAGGCAGACCCAGTACTTC. Translated, it gives CASSPPGGGRQTQYF.

This clonotype showed up just a few times. The chain is built from TRBV20-1 and TRBJ1-5; 11 nucleotides agree with TRBD1. CDR3 length equals 17 residues. Losses at the gene ends were 1 base for V and 2 bases for J; bases not matched to a gene: 7. The germline gives CDR1 DFQATT, CDR2 SNEGSKA (reference sequence). The CDR3: CSARVELGQGGNQPQHF. Here the CDR3 DNA reads TGCAGTGCTAGAGTAGAATTGGGACAGGGGGGCAATCAGCCCCAGCATTTT.

Only a few counts were recorded for this clonotype. V usage is TRBV28 and J usage is TRBJ1-1; D is uncertain. CDR1 is MDHEN, CDR2 SYDVKM, per germline. This CDR3 has 14 amino acids. V was pared by 3 bases and J by 3 bases, with 11 bases between. The CDR3 is CASSFGDRDTEAFF. CDR3 DNA: TGTGCCAGCAGTTTCGGAGACCGGGACACTGAAGCTTTCTTT.

Of note for this clonotype: This may stem from a read error, because a much larger clone lies one nucleotide away. The chain joins TRBV18 to TRBJ2-5; D is possibly TRBD2 (5 bases). Trimming removed 0 bases from V and 5 bases from J, with 10 bases in between. CDR1 is KGHSH, CDR2 LQKENI, per germline. The CDR3 is 14 residues long. CDR3 nucleotides: TGTGCCAGCTCACCACCCGGGATAGGCGAGACCCAGTACTTC. Protein sequence: CASSPPGIGETQYF.

This clonotype was seen many times. This rearrangement joins TRBV7-9 to TRBJ2-1; either TRBD1 or TRBD2 may fit D (5 bases each). V was clipped by 6 bases and J by 3 bases, with 9 bases between them. The CDR3 consists of 13 residues. Germline lookup yields CDR1 SEHNR and CDR2 FQNEAQ (reference sequence). The CDR3 is CASRQEVYNEQFF. CDR3 nucleotide sequence: TGTGCCAGCAGACAGGAGGTCTACAATGAGCAGTTCTTC.

This sequence joins TRBV12-3 or TRBV12-4 and TRBJ2-7; 8 nucleotides align to TRBD2. The CDR3 contains 16 residues. V lost 5 bases and J lost 2; bases outside the gene matches: 11. CDR3 DNA sequence: TGTGCCAGCAGTCCCACTCTAGCGGGTGGTCCCTACGAGCAGTACTTC. Translating gives CASSPTLAGGPYEQYF.

This clonotype showed up many times. The chain has TRBV12-3 or TRBV12-4 and TRBJ2-3; TRBD2 matches at 9 bases. The CDR3 length is 15 residues. Trimming took 3 bases from V and 6 from J; bases not matched to a gene: 7. Here the CDR3 DNA reads TGTGCCAGCAGTTTTTCAGCGGGAGGATGGGATACGCAGTATTTT. Its translation is CASSFSAGGWDTQYF.

This clonotype has a count of ten or more. The chain has TRBV20-1 and TRBJ2-1; TRBD2 matches at 8 bases. The CDR3 spans 18 residues. Germline V gene lookup returns CDR1 DFQATT and CDR2 SNEGSKA (reference sequence). V lost 1 base and J lost 0; bases outside the gene matches: 11. CDR3 amino acids: CSARAVSGTPYSYNEQFF. Here the CDR3 DNA reads TGCAGTGCTAGAGCGGTTAGCGGGACTCCCTACTCCTACAATGAGCAGTTCTTC.

The rearrangement links TRBV7-6 to TRBJ2-5; D is unresolved. The CDR3 length is 13 residues. Germline assignment: CDR1 SGHVS and CDR2 FNYEAQ. V lost 1 base and J lost 6, with 9 bases in between. CDR3: CASSLGAGQTQYF. The DNA for the CDR3 is TGTGCCAGCAGCTTAGGGGCAGGCCAGACCCAGTACTTC.

This clonotype was detected many times. This chain uses TRBV12-5 with TRBJ2-5, with 12 positions matching TRBD2. The V gene's germline CDR1 is LGHNT and CDR2 FRNRAP. Germline trimming cut 0 bases from V and 5 bases from J; bases unmatched to any gene: 10. CDR3 length: 18 amino acids. In DNA, the CDR3 is TGTGCTAGTGGTTTGGTACTACTAGCGGGAGGTCGGCGTGAGACCCAGTACTTC. It specifies CASGLVLLAGGRRETQYF.

The chain combines TRBV7-6 with TRBJ2-2; 8 bases map to TRBD1. This CDR3 spans 16 amino acids. With 1 base clipped from V and 5 bases from J, the junction kept 6 bases outside the gene matches. Germline-derived CDR1 and CDR2 are SGHVS and FNYEAQ. As DNA, the CDR3 is TGTGCCAGCAGCTTAGAAGTGACAGGGGAGACCGGGGAGCTGTTTTTT. Translating it yields CASSLEVTGETGELFF.

Only a few counts were recorded for this clonotype. This chain uses TRBV11-2 with TRBJ2-2; TRBD2 is a possible D gene (5 bases). CDR1 and CDR2 (germline): SGHAT, FQNNGV. This CDR3 contains 13 residues. The V and J ends lost 10 bases and 4 bases respectively, with 13 bases between them. CDR3 DNA: TGTGCCACCCCCGGGGAAGGCACCGGGGAGCTGTTTTTT. It codes for CATPGEGTGELFF.

Only a few counts were recorded for this clonotype. This chain uses TRBV12-5 with TRBJ1-5; 7 bases map to TRBD1. CDR3 size: 16 residues. Germline values: CDR1 LGHNT, CDR2 FRNRAP. The V and J ends lost 1 base and 4 bases, in that order; junction bases with no gene match: 7. Written as DNA, the CDR3 is TGTGCTAGTGGTTTGGAGATCGACAGGGCAAATCAGCCCCAGCATTTT. Its translation: CASGLEIDRANQPQHF.

This clonotype was observed at least ten times. The chain joins TRBV18 to TRBJ2-3, with 9 bases matching TRBD2. The V and J ends lost 6 bases and 5 bases, in that order; junction bases with no gene match: 6. Germline assignment: CDR1 KGHSH and CDR2 LQKENI. The CDR3 consists of 14 residues. The CDR3, as DNA: TGTGCCAGCTCCCAGACTAGCGGAGAAGATACGCAGTATTTT. Amino acid sequence: CASSQTSGEDTQYF. Based on the CDR3 plus reference TRBV18 and TRBJ2-3, the full variable domain is NAGVMQNPRHLVRRRGQEARLRCSPMKGHSHVYWYRQLPEEGLKFMVYLQKENIIDESGMPKERFSAEFPKEGPSILRIQQVVRGDSAAYFCASSQTSGEDTQYFGPGTRLTVL.